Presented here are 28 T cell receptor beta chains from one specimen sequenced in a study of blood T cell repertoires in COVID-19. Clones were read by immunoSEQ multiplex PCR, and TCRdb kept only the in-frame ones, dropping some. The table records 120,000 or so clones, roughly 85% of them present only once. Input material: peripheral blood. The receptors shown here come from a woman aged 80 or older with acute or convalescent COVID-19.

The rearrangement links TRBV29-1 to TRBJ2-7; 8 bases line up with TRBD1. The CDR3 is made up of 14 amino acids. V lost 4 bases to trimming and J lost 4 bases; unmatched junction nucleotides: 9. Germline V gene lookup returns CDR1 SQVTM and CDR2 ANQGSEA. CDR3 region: CSVGLGTGNYEQYF. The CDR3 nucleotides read TGCAGCGTTGGGCTCGGGACAGGCAATTACGAGCAGTACTTC.

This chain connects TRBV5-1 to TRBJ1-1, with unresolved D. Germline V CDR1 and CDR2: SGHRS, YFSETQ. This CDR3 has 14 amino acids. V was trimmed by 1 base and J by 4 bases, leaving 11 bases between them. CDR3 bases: TGCGCCAGCAGCTTGAGAGATTTGAGCACTGAAGCTTTCTTT. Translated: CASSLRDLSTEAFF.

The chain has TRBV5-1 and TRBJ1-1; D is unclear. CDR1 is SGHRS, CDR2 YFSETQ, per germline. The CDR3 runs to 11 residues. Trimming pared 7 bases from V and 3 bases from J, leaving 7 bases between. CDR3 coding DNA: TGCGCCAGCCGCGGGGACACTGAAGCTTTCTTT. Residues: CASRGDTEAFF.

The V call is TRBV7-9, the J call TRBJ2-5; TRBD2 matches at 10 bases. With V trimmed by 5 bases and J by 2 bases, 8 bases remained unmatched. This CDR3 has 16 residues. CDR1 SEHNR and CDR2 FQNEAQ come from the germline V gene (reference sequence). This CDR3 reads CASSTPTSGAQETQYF. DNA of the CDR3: TGTGCCAGCAGCACCCCCACTAGCGGGGCACAAGAGACCCAGTACTTC.

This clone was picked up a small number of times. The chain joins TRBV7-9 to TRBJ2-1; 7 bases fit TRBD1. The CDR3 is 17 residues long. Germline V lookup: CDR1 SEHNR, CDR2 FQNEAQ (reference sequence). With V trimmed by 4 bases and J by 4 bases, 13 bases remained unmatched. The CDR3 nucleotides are TGTGCCAGCAGCTCCCGATTGACAGGGCGAACGTACAATGAGCAGTTCTTC. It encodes CASSSRLTGRTYNEQFF.

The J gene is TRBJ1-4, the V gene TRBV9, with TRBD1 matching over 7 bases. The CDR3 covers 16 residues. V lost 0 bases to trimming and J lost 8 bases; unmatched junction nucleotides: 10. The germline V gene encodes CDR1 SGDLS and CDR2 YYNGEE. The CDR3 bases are TGTGCCAGCAGCGTAGGTGAGACAGGGAAGGAAGAAAAACTGTTTTTT. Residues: CASSVGETGKEEKLFF.

The chain's CDR3 is CSVSRGRNNQPQHF. The DNA for the CDR3 is TGCAGCGTTAGCAGGGGGCGAAACAATCAGCCCCAGCATTTT. This chain links TRBV29-1 with TRBJ1-5, with 8 bases fitting TRBD1. The CDR3 runs 14 residues. Trimming removed 5 bases from V and 3 bases from J; junction bases left unmatched: 6. CDR1 is SQVTM and CDR2 is ANQGSEA in the germline V gene.

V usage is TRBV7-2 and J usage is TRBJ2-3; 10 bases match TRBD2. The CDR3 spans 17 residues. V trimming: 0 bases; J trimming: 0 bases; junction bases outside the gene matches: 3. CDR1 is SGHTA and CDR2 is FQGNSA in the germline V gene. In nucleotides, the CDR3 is TGTGCCAGCAGCTTAGCAGCGGGGGGGCTTAGCACAGATACGCAGTATTTT. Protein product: CASSLAAGGLSTDTQYF.

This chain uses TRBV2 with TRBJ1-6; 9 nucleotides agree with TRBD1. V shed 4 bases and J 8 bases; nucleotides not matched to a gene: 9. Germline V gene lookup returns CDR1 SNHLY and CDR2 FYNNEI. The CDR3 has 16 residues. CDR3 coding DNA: TGTGCCAGCAGTGGGGGGACCGGGACAGGGCATTCACCCCTCCACTTT. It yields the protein CASSGGTGTGHSPLHF.

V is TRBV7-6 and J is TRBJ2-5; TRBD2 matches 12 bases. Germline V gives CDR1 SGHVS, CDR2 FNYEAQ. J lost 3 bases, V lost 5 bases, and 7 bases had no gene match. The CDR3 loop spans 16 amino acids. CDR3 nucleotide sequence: TGTGCCAGCAGCCGACGGACTAGCGGGGAGAAAGAGACCCAGTACTTC. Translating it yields CASSRRTSGEKETQYF.

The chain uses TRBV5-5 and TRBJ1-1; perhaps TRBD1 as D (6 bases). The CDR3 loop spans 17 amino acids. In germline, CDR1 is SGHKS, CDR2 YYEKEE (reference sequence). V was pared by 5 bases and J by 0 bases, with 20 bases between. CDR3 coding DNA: TGTGCCAGCAGTAAGCGTTCGGGGGGCGGGATGAACACTGAAGCTTTCTTT. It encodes CASSKRSGGGMNTEAFF.

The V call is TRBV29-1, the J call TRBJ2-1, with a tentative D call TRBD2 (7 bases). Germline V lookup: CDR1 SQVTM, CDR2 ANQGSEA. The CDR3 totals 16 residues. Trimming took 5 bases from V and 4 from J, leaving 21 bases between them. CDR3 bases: TGCAGCGTTAAAGTCGGTTGGGGGGGCCGTTACAATGAGCAGTTCTTC. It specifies CSVKVGWGGRYNEQFF.

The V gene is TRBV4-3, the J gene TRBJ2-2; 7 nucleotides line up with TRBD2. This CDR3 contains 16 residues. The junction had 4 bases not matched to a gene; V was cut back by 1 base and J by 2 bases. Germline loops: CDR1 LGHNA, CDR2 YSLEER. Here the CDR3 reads CASSQGGLENTGELFF. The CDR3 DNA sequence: TGCGCCAGCAGCCAAGGTGGACTAGAAAACACCGGGGAGCTGTTTTTT.

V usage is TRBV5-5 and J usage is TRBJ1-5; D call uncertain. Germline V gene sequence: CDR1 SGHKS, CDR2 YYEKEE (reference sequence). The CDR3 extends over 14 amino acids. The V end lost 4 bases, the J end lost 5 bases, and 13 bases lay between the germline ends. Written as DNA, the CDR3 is TGTGCCAGCAGCCAGGCGCAGGACTATCAGCCCCAGCATTTT. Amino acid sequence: CASSQAQDYQPQHF.

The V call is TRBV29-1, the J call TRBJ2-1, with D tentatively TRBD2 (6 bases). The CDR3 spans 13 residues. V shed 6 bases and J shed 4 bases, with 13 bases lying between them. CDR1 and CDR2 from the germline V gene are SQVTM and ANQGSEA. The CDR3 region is CSVLLGGYNEQFF. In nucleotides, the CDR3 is TGCAGCGTGCTATTGGGGGGTTACAATGAGCAGTTCTTC.

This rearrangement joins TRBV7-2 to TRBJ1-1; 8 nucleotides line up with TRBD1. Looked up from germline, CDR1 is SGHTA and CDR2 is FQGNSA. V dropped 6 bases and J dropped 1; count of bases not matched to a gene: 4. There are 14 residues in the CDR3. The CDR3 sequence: CASRQTGGNTEAFF. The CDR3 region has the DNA TGTGCCAGCAGGCAAACAGGGGGGAACACTGAAGCTTTCTTT.

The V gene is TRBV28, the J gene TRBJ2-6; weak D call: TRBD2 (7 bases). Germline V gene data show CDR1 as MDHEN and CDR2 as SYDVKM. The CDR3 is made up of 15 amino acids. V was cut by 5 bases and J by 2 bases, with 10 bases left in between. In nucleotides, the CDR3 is TGTGCCAGCAGTGGGGGGGCGGCTGGGGCCAACGTCCTGACTTTC. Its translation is CASSGGAAGANVLTF.

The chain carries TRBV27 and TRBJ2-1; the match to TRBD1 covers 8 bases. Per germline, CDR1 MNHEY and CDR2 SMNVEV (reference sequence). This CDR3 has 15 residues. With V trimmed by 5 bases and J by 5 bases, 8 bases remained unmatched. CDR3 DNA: TGTGCCAGCAGTACCGACAGGGGAAAACACAATGAGCAGTTCTTC. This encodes CASSTDRGKHNEQFF.

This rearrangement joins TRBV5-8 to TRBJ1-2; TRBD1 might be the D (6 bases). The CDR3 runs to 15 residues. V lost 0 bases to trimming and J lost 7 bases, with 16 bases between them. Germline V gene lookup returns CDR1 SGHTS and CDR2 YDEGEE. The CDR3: CASSLGRGLFGGYTF. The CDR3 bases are TGTGCCAGCAGCTTGGGCAGGGGTCTATTCGGTGGCTACACCTTC.

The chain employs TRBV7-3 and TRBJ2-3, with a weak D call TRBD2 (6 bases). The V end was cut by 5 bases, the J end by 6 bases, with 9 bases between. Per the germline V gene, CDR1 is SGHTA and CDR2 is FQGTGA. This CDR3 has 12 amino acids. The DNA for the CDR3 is TGTGCCAGCAGCGCCCGGGGGGATACGCAGTATTTT. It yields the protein CASSARGDTQYF.

The CDR3 DNA reads as TGTGCCAGCTCCCAGGGACAGGCTTTCTCTGGAAACACCATATATTTT. Translation: CASSQGQAFSGNTIYF. The genes are TRBV18 and TRBJ1-3, with 8 nucleotides matching TRBD1. The CDR3 has 16 residues. Germline CDR1 and CDR2: KGHSH and LQKENI. V lost 6 bases and J lost 0; bases outside the gene matches: 7.

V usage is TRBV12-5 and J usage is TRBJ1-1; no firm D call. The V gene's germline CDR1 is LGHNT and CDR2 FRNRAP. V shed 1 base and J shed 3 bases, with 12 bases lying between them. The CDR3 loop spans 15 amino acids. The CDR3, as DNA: TGTGCTAGTGGTTTGGCGTTGTCCGGTGACACTGAAGCTTTCTTT. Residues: CASGLALSGDTEAFF.

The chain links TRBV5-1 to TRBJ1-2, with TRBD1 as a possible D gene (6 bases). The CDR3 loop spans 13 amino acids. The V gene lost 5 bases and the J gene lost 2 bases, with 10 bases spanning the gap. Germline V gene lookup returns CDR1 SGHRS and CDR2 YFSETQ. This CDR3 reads CASRATGNYGYTF. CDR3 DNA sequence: TGCGCCAGCAGGGCTACAGGGAACTATGGCTACACCTTC. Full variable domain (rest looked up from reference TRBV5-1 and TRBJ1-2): KAGVTQTPRYLIKTRGQQVTLSCSPISGHRSVSWYQQTPGQGLQFLFEYFSETQRNKGNFPGRFSGRQFSNSRSEMNVSTLELGDSALYLCASRATGNYGYTFGSGTRLTVV.

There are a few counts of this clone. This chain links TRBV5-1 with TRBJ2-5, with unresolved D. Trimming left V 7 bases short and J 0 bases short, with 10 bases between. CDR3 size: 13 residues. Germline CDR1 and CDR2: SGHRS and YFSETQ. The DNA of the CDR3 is TGCGCCAGCCATACAGAGTACCAAGAGACCCAGTACTTC. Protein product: CASHTEYQETQYF.

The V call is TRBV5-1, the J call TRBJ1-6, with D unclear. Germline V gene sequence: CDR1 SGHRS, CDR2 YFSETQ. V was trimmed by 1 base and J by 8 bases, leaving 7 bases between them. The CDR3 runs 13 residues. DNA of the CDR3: TGCGCCAGCAGCTTGAAGAGGGATTCACCCCTCCACTTT. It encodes CASSLKRDSPLHF.

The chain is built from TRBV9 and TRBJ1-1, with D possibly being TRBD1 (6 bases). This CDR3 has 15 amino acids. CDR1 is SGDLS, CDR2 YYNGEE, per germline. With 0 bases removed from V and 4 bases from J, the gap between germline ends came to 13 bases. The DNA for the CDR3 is TGTGCCAGCAGCGTAGACTCAGCCAGGGGCACTGAAGCTTTCTTT. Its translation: CASSVDSARGTEAFF. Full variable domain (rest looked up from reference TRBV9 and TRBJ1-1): DSGVTQTPKHLITATGQRVTLRCSPRSGDLSVYWYQQSLDQGLQFLIQYYNGEERAKGNILERFSAQQFPDLHSELNLSSLELGDSALYFCASSVDSARGTEAFFGQGTRLTVV.

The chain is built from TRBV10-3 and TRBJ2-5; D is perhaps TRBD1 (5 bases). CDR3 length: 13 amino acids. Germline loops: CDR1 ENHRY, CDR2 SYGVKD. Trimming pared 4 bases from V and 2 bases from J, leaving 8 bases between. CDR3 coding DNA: TGTGCCATCAGTGGTAGACAGCAAGAGACCCAGTACTTC. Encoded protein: CAISGRQQETQYF.

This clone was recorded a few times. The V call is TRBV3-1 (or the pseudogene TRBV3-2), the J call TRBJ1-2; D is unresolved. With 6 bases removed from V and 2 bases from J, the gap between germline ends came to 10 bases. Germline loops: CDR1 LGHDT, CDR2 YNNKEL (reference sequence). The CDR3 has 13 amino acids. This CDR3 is CASSHDGNYGYTF. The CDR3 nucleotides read TGTGCCAGCAGTCATGACGGGAACTATGGCTACACCTTC.